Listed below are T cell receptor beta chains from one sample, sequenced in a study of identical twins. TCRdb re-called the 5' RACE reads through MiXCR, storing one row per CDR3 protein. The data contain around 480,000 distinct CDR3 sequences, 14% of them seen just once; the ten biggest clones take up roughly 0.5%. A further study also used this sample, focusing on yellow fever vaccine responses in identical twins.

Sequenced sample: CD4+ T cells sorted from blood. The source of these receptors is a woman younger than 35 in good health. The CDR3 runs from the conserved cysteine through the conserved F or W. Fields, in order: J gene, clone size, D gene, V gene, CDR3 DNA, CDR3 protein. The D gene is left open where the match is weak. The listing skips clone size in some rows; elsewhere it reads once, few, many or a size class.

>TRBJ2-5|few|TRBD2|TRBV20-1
TGCAGTGCTTCTAGCGGGAGGCAAGGGGCCCAGTACTTC
CSASSGRQGAQYF
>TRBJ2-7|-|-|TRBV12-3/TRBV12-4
TGTGCCAGCATTTTCTACAGGGCCGAGCAGTACTTC
CASIFYRAEQYF
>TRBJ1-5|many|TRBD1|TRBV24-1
TGTGCCACCAGTGATGGCAGGGGGACTTTGATAAATCAGCCCCAGCATTTT
CATSDGRGTLINQPQHF
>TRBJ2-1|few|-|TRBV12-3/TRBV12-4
TGTGCCAGCAGTCCCGGACGGAATACAATGATATACAATGAGCAGTTCTTC
CASSPGRNTMIYNEQFF
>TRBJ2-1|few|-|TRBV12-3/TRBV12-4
TGTGCCAGCAGCCCTGGTCACCAGCCCAATGAGCAGTTCTTC
CASSPGHQPNEQFF
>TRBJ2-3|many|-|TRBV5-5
TGTGCCAGCAGCTTGGACCCAGATACGCAGTATTTT
CASSLDPDTQYF
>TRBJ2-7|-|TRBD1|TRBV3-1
TGTGCCAGCAGCCCCTCTTGGGACAGAGGTCCTAGGGAGCAGTACTTC
CASSPSWDRGPREQYF
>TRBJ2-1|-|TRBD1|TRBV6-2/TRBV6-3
TGTGCCAGCAGGGGGACAGGGTCTCATGAGCAGTTCTTC
CASRGTGSHEQFF
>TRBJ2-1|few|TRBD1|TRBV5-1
TGCGCCAGCAGCCCTGTTTGGGACAGGGTAATTCATGGCAATGAGCAGTTCTTC
CASSPVWDRVIHGNEQFF
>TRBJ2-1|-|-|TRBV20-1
TGCAGTGCTAGCGCAGGGTTTTCCTACAATGAGCAGTTCTTC
CSASAGFSYNEQFF
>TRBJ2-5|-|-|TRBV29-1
TGCAGCGTTGAAGATCGCCCAGCAGCCTCAGGAGAGACCCAGTACTTC
CSVEDRPAASGETQYF
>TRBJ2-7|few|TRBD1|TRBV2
TGTGCCAGCAGTGTACAGGGGGCGCTTTCTGGCGAGCAGTACTTC
CASSVQGALSGEQYF
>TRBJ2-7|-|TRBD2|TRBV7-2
TGTGCCAGCAGCTTATCAGAACCGGGACTAGGGGTAGGCGAGCAGTACTTC
CASSLSEPGLGVGEQYF
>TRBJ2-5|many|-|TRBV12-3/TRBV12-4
TGTGCCAGCAGTCCCCTATGGGGGGCGGATCAAGAGACCCAGTACTTC
CASSPLWGADQETQYF
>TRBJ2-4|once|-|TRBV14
TGTGCCAGCAGCCAAGAGCCCGACTTAGAAAACATTCAGTACTTC
CASSQEPDLENIQYF
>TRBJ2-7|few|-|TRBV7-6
TGTGCCAGCGCGCCTGTTCCCCGCTACTACGAGCAGTACTTC
CASAPVPRYYEQYF
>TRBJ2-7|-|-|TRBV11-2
TGTGCCAGCAGCTTAGCGTCGGCGTACGAGCAGTACTTC
CASSLASAYEQYF
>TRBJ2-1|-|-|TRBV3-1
TGTGCCAGCACCCAACTCCCCAAGTATAACTCCTACAATGAGCAGTTCTTC
CASTQLPKYNSYNEQFF
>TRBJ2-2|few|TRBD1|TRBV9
TGTGCCAGCAGCGCCCGGGACAGGAACACCGGGGAGCTGTTTTTT
CASSARDRNTGELFF
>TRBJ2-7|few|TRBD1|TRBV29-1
TGCAGCGTACAACTACAGGGGACCGAGCAGTACTTC
CSVQLQGTEQYF
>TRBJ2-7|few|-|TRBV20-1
TGCAGTGCTAAGCCGGCTTCTTCCTACGAGCAGTACTTC
CSAKPASSYEQYF
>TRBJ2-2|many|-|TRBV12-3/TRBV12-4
TGTGCCAGCGGGCAGAACACCGGGGAGCTGTTTTTT
CASGQNTGELFF
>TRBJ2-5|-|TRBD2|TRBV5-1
TGCGCCAGCAGCTCCGGACTAGCGGGGACCGTATTGGGGGAGACCCAGTACTTC
CASSSGLAGTVLGETQYF
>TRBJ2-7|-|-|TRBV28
TGTGCCGGGGCGGGTTCCCCGGCAGCCGAGCAGTACTTC
CAGAGSPAAEQYF
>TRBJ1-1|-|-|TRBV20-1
TGCAGTGCCCGCGGGGCAGGGAAGAACACTGAAGCTTTCTTT
CSARGAGKNTEAFF
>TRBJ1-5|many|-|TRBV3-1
TGTGCCAGCAGCCAAGATCTTGGGCAGGGTCAGCCCCAGCATTTT
CASSQDLGQGQPQHF
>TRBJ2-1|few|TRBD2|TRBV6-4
TGTGCCAGCAGTGACTCAGGGCGGGGGGGGTCCTACAATGAGCAGTTCTTC
CASSDSGRGGSYNEQFF
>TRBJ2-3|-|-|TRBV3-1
TGTGCCAGCAGCCAAGTTATAGCGAGGAGCACAGATACGCAGTATTTT
CASSQVIARSTDTQYF
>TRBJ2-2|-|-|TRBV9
TGTGCCAGCAGCGTAACAGTGAACACCGGGGAGCTGTTTTTT
CASSVTVNTGELFF
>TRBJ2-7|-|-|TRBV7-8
TGTGCCAGCACCGGGGGCCTCACCTACGAGCAGTACTTC
CASTGGLTYEQYF
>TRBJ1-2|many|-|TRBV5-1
TGCGCCAGCAGCTTCGAGAACTATGGCTACACCTTC
CASSFENYGYTF
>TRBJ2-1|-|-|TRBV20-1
TGCAGTGCTAGCTACTACAAGGGCAGGGAATTCAATGAGCAGTTCTTC
CSASYYKGREFNEQFF
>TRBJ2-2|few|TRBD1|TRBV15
TGTGCCACCAGCATGGGGACAGGGGGTTTTAGCGGGGAGCTGTTTTTT
CATSMGTGGFSGELFF
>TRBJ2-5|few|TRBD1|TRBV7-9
TGTGCCAGCAGCTTAGGGATGTCGGGACAGGGACAAGAGACCCAGTACTTC
CASSLGMSGQGQETQYF